Presented here are 25 T cell receptor beta chains from one specimen sequenced in a study of blood T cell repertoires in COVID-19. Sequencing used immunoSEQ multiplex PCR; TCRdb keeps in-frame clones, though not all of them. In the table there are about 480,000 clones, 89% of which are singletons. Sequencing was performed on peripheral blood. The receptors here all came from a man aged 18-30 years with COVID-19, enrolled during active disease.

V usage is TRBV5-6 and J usage is TRBJ2-5; 7 positions match TRBD1. V gave up 0 bases and J gave up 2 bases; unmatched junction bases: 1. There are 14 residues in the CDR3. Germline CDR1 and CDR2: SGHDT and YYEEEE. This chain's CDR3 is CASSLGQGQETQYF. The CDR3 DNA is TGTGCCAGCAGCTTGGGACAGGGACAAGAGACCCAGTACTTC. The variable domain in full, with the rest retrieved from reference TRBV5-6 and TRBJ2-5, is DAGVTQSPTHLIKTRGQQVTLRCSPKSGHDTVSWYQQALGQGPQFIFQYYEEEERQRGNFPDRFSGHQFPNYSSELNVNALLLGDSALYLCASSLGQGQETQYFGPGTRLLVL.

This clone was detected only once. The chain is built from TRBV4-1 and TRBJ1-1, with no clear D. Per the germline V gene, CDR1 is MGHRA and CDR2 is YSYEKL. V was trimmed by 3 bases and J by 3 bases, leaving 8 bases between them. There are 13 residues in the CDR3. The DNA for the CDR3 is TGCGCCAGCAGCCAGCGACTTGACACTGAAGCTTTCTTT. It is translated as CASSQRLDTEAFF.

This chain uses TRBV24-1 with TRBJ1-5, with unresolved D. Trimming removed 4 bases at V and 1 base at J, with 4 bases between. CDR1 is KGHDR, CDR2 SFDVKD, per germline. The CDR3 totals 13 residues. The CDR3, as DNA: TGTGCCACCAGTGAGGGCAGCAATCAGCCCCAGCATTTT. This gives the protein CATSEGSNQPQHF.

CDR3: CAWSQRGAGQGINYGYTF. In DNA form, the CDR3 reads TGTGCCTGGAGTCAGAGGGGGGCCGGACAGGGAATAAACTATGGCTACACCTTC. The rearrangement uses TRBV30 and TRBJ1-2; 8 bases line up with TRBD1. V was clipped by 2 bases and J by 2 bases; unmatched bases: 16. The CDR3 runs 18 residues. CDR1 and CDR2 from the germline V gene are GTSNPN and SVGIG (reference sequence).

V gene TRBV3-1 (or the pseudogene TRBV3-2) combines with J gene TRBJ1-5, with D unclear. Germline CDR1 reads LGHDT; CDR2 reads YNNKEL (reference sequence). CDR3 size: 14 residues. V lost 4 bases and J lost 3, with 10 bases in between. The CDR3 DNA is TGTGCCAGCAGCCCGCGGTGGTCCAATCAGCCCCAGCATTTT. This sequence encodes CASSPRWSNQPQHF.

This rearrangement joins TRBV18 to TRBJ2-3, with D perhaps TRBD2 (5 bases). The V and J ends lost 3 bases and 4 bases respectively, with 14 bases between them. Germline CDR1 is KGHSH and CDR2 is LQKENI. The CDR3 sequence is 15 residues long. The CDR3 DNA is TGTGCCAGCTCACCCAGAGGGAGTACCGCAGATACGCAGTATTTT. Encoded protein: CASSPRGSTADTQYF. The variable domain in full, with the rest retrieved from reference TRBV18 and TRBJ2-3, is NAGVMQNPRHLVRRRGQEARLRCSPMKGHSHVYWYRQLPEEGLKFMVYLQKENIIDESGMPKERFSAEFPKEGPSILRIQQVVRGDSAAYFCASSPRGSTADTQYFGPGTRLTVL.

This rearrangement joins TRBV4-1 to TRBJ1-6; D unclear. The ends were cut back, 0 bases at V and 7 bases at J, with 10 bases in the middle. The germline CDR1 and CDR2 sequences are MGHRA and YSYEKL. The CDR3 consists of 15 residues. The CDR3: CASSQEWRENSPLHF. The CDR3, as DNA: TGCGCCAGCAGCCAAGAATGGAGGGAAAATTCACCCCTCCACTTT.

The chain is built from TRBV5-1 and TRBJ2-1; perhaps TRBD2 as D (6 bases). V lost 4 bases and J 5 bases, leaving 16 bases between the germline ends. The V gene's germline CDR1 is SGHRS and CDR2 YFSETQ. This CDR3 spans 15 amino acids. The CDR3 reads CASSLLTVADNEQFF. The CDR3 DNA follows: TGCGCCAGCAGCCTTCTCACGGTAGCGGACAATGAGCAGTTCTTC.

The J gene is TRBJ2-7, the V gene TRBV15, with a possible D match to TRBD2 (5 bases). Per germline, CDR1 LNHNV and CDR2 YYDKDF (reference sequence). CDR3 length: 15 amino acids. V lost 0 bases and J 3 bases, leaving 12 bases between the germline ends. The CDR3 DNA sequence: TGTGCCACCAGCAGAGAATCGGGAAAGGGCTACGAGCAGTACTTC. Protein: CATSRESGKGYEQYF. Based on the CDR3 plus reference TRBV15 and TRBJ2-7, the full variable domain is DAMVIQNPRYQVTQFGKPVTLSCSQTLNHNVMYWYQQKSSQAPKLLFHYYDKDFNNEADTPDNFQSRRPNTSFCFLDIRSPGLGDTAMYLCATSRESGKGYEQYFGPGTRLTVT.

As concerns this clone: Other nucleotide sequences in the sample specify the same CDR3. This chain uses TRBV7-9 with TRBJ2-7, with 10 bases fitting TRBD2. Trimming removed 4 bases from V and 2 bases from J; junction bases left unmatched: 5. The CDR3 runs 15 residues. CDR1 is SEHNR and CDR2 is FQNEAQ in the germline V gene (reference sequence). CDR3 loop: CASSSGLALPYEQYF. CDR3 nucleotide sequence: TGTGCCAGCAGCTCGGGACTAGCGCTACCCTACGAGCAGTACTTC. The whole variable domain, filled in from reference TRBV7-9 and TRBJ2-7, reads DTGVSQNPRHKITKRGQNVTFRCDPISEHNRLYWYRQTLGQGPEFLTYFQNEAQLEKSRLLSDRFSAERPKGSFSTLEIQRTEQGDSAMYLCASSSGLALPYEQYFGPGTRLTVT.

This clone was seen once. The chain links TRBV5-4 to TRBJ2-7; the match to TRBD1 covers 8 bases. The CDR3 extends over 12 amino acids. CDR1 is SGHNT, CDR2 YYREEE, per germline (reference sequence). CDR3 sequence: CAWQGASYEQYF. The CDR3, as DNA: TGTGCTTGGCAGGGGGCCTCCTACGAGCAGTACTTC.

The J gene is TRBJ2-1, the V gene TRBV7-9, with D tentatively TRBD2 (6 bases). Trimming took 1 base from V and 2 from J, leaving 15 bases between them. CDR3 size: 17 residues. The germline gives CDR1 SEHNR, CDR2 FQNEAQ (reference sequence). CDR3 in amino acids: CASSLGGGGGPYNEQFF. CDR3 in DNA: TGTGCCAGCAGCTTAGGAGGTGGGGGAGGACCCTACAATGAGCAGTTCTTC.

This chain joins TRBV12-3 or TRBV12-4 and TRBJ2-1; 8 nucleotides line up with TRBD2. The V and J ends lost 7 bases and 7 bases, in that order; junction bases with no gene match: 6. The CDR3 spans 13 residues. Here the CDR3 DNA reads TGTGCCAGCAACATGGGCGGGGGGAATGAGCAGTTCTTC. This gives the protein CASNMGGGNEQFF.

This clone appeared once. This chain uses TRBV3-1 (or the pseudogene TRBV3-2) with TRBJ2-1, with 8 nucleotides matching TRBD2. In germline, CDR1 is LGHDT, CDR2 YNNKEL (reference sequence). J lost 4 bases, V lost 0 bases, and 5 bases had no gene match. CDR3 length: 16 residues. The CDR3 loop reads CASSQDNSGEYNEQFF. In DNA, the CDR3 is TGTGCCAGCAGCCAAGACAATAGCGGGGAATACAATGAGCAGTTCTTC.

This chain connects TRBV5-4 to TRBJ2-1; 8 bases are a match to TRBD2. V dropped 0 bases and J dropped 7; count of bases not matched to a gene: 6. Germline V gene lookup returns CDR1 SGHNT and CDR2 YYREEE (reference sequence). CDR3 length: 15 residues. The DNA of the CDR3 is TGTGCCAGCAGCTTGGACTTGGCGGGGGGAAATGAGCAGTTCTTC. Protein product: CASSLDLAGGNEQFF.

The chain uses TRBV7-9 and TRBJ2-3; maybe TRBD1 (5 bases). The V end lost 4 bases, the J end lost 5 bases, and 16 bases lay between the germline ends. The CDR3 runs to 15 residues. Germline V gene data show CDR1 as SEHNR and CDR2 as FQNEAQ (reference sequence). The CDR3 here is CASSSATVRLDTQYF. The CDR3 DNA sequence: TGTGCCAGCAGCTCCGCGACAGTTCGGTTAGATACGCAGTATTTT.

This clone has a single count. This sequence joins TRBV5-4 and TRBJ2-1; 7 bases are a match to TRBD2. Germline V CDR1 and CDR2: SGHNT, YYREEE (reference sequence). V shed 1 base, J shed 7 bases, and the junction held 5 bases outside the gene matches. The CDR3 consists of 14 residues. Written as DNA, the CDR3 is TGTGCCAGCAGCTTGTTCTGGGGGGGGAATGAGCAGTTCTTC. This encodes CASSLFWGGNEQFF.

This rearrangement joins TRBV6-5 to TRBJ2-1, with 8 bases that match TRBD2. In germline, CDR1 is MNHEY, CDR2 SVGAGI. V lost 4 bases, J lost 8 bases, and 10 bases stayed unmatched. CDR3 length: 15 residues. The CDR3 DNA reads TGTGCCAGCAGTTTCCGACTAGCGTCAAGGGATGAGCAGTTCTTC. It is translated as CASSFRLASRDEQFF.

V usage is TRBV10-2 and J usage is TRBJ2-5, with 8 nucleotides matching TRBD1. The junction had 5 bases not matched to a gene; V was cut back by 4 bases and J by 4 bases. This CDR3 is 14 amino acids long. Looked up from germline, CDR1 is WSHSY and CDR2 is SAAADI. The CDR3 bases are TGCGCCAGCAGTGGGACAGGGAATGGAGAGACCCAGTACTTC. This translates into CASSGTGNGETQYF.

This rearrangement joins TRBV6-1 to TRBJ2-7; 9 nucleotides line up with TRBD2. The germline V gene encodes CDR1 MNHNS and CDR2 SASEGT. The V and J ends lost 3 bases and 2 bases, in that order; junction bases with no gene match: 17. This CDR3 is 19 amino acids long. The CDR3 protein is CASSDSSGELRTSTYEQYF. The CDR3 nucleotides read TGTGCCAGCAGTGATTCTAGCGGGGAGTTACGCACGAGCACCTACGAGCAGTACTTC.

The genes are TRBV28 and TRBJ2-3; D not certain. The germline V gene has CDR1 MDHEN and CDR2 SYDVKM. The CDR3 has 14 amino acids. V was trimmed by 7 bases and J by 2 bases, leaving 13 bases between them. The CDR3: CASKKFGFTDTQYF. For the CDR3, the DNA is TGTGCCAGCAAGAAGTTCGGGTTCACAGATACGCAGTATTTT.

This sequence joins TRBV5-6 and TRBJ2-7; 8 bases are a match to TRBD1. This CDR3 has 16 residues. Trimming took 4 bases from V and 5 from J; bases not matched to a gene: 14. Germline V CDR1 and CDR2: SGHDT, YYEEEE. The CDR3 DNA is TGTGCCAGCAGCAGAGATGCGACAGGGGATATCCACGAGCAGTACTTC. Translating gives CASSRDATGDIHEQYF.

The V gene is TRBV14, the J gene TRBJ1-2; 9 bases are a match to TRBD1. From germline, CDR1 is SGHDN and CDR2 FVKESK. This CDR3 is built from 15 residues. The V segment lost 5 bases and the J segment 2 bases; nucleotides outside the gene matches: 6. In nucleotides, the CDR3 is TGTGCCAGCAGCAAAAACAGGGGGCCGAACTATGGCTACACCTTC. Its protein is CASSKNRGPNYGYTF.

A few counts support this clone. This rearrangement joins TRBV19 to TRBJ2-1; D is ambiguous. The CDR3 extends over 15 amino acids. V was trimmed by 2 bases and J by 6 bases, leaving 14 bases between them. Germline-derived CDR1 and CDR2 are LNHDA and SQIVND (reference sequence). This CDR3 reads CASSISPITINEQFF. DNA of the CDR3: TGTGCCAGTAGTATATCGCCCATAACAATCAATGAGCAGTTCTTC.

The genes are TRBV7-8 and TRBJ2-5; 9 nucleotides line up with TRBD2. CDR1 SGHVS and CDR2 FQNEAQ come from the germline V gene. The CDR3 sequence is 15 residues long. Losses at the gene ends were 5 bases for V and 1 base for J; bases not matched to a gene: 5. CDR3 DNA sequence: TGTGCCAGCAGCGCGACTAGCGGACTCCAAGAGACCCAGTACTTC. Its protein product is CASSATSGLQETQYF.